This TCR beta chain was obtained from a study of blood T cells in healthy people across ages. The CDR3 is 15 residues long. CDR1 SGHTA and CDR2 FQGNSA come from the germline V gene. Trimming took 7 bases from V and 1 from J, leaving 17 bases between them. Ten or more counts support this clonotype. The antigen remains undetermined. Notes on the study in general: Total diversity from one million sequenced T cells was likely underestimated.

Using a J-beta primer mix together with a sample-barcoded 5' primer, a second PCR was run for roughly 7 to 11 cycles. One entry per CDR3 protein, called by TCRdb with MiXCR from the 5' RACE reads. The sample lists roughly 650,000 distinct CDR3 sequences; about a third were seen once. The chain couples TRBV7-2 to TRBJ2-7; D gene unclear. The receptor comes from a woman at least 80 years old in good health. Material for sequencing was blood. This CDR3 is CASIPTPGVSYEQYF. Here the CDR3 DNA reads TGTGCCAGCATTCCAACCCCCGGTGTTTCCTACGAGCAGTACTTC.